The subject of this entry is one T cell receptor beta chain. V dropped 7 bases and J dropped 5 bases, with 17 bases sitting between them. The CDR3 extends over 15 amino acids. CDR1 is SNHLY, CDR2 FYNNEI, per germline. Method: immunoSEQ multiplex PCR; TCRdb's copy keeps in-frame clones and lacks some. The sample consists of 400,000 or so clones, around 90% of them appearing once. This entry is derived from a study of blood T cell repertoires in COVID-19. Turning to the study itself: Acute-phase and convalescent COVID-19 samples originated in the United States, Italy and Spain.

J is TRBJ2-2 and V is TRBV2, with D perhaps TRBD2 (5 bases). Specimen: peripheral blood. This receptor was obtained from a man younger than 30 with COVID-19, enrolled during active disease. The CDR3 here is CASMSQLVETGELFF. The DNA for the CDR3 is TGTGCCAGCATGTCACAACTAGTGGAAACCGGGGAGCTGTTTTTT.